The 22 T cell receptor beta chains listed next were all sequenced from one sample in a study of cytomegalovirus exposure and HLA in healthy donors. The PCR ran on 60 Vbeta and 13 Jbeta primers. Sequenced by immunoSEQ multiplex PCR; TCRdb stores in-frame clones only, minus some. The listing contains about 48,000 clones. The sequenced sample consisted of PBMCs. The receptor source for this set is a middle-aged woman in good health and CMV-seronegative.

This rearrangement joins TRBV7-2 to TRBJ2-3; weak D call: TRBD2 (5 bases). The CDR3 is made up of 16 amino acids. Germline CDR1 reads SGHTA; CDR2 reads FQGNSA. Trimming removed 1 base at V and 0 bases at J, with 11 bases between. As DNA, the CDR3 is TGTGCCAGCAGCTTAGTGGGAGAAGGCAGCACAGATACGCAGTATTTT. Its protein product is CASSLVGEGSTDTQYF.

The rearrangement joins TRBV10-1 to TRBJ2-3, with 10 bases fitting TRBD2. V shed 4 bases, J shed 0 bases, and the junction held 7 bases outside the gene matches. The germline gives CDR1 WNHNN, CDR2 SYGVQD (reference sequence). The CDR3 extends over 17 amino acids. Written as DNA, the CDR3 is TGCGCCAGCAGTGCCCTAGCGGGAGAGGGAAGCACAGATACGCAGTATTTT. It yields the protein CASSALAGEGSTDTQYF.

CDR3 protein: CASPTCRYGYTF. The CDR3 DNA follows: TGTGCCAGCCCCACTTGCCGCTATGGCTACACCTTC. The V and J genes are TRBV27 and TRBJ1-2; D not resolved. Germline V lookup: CDR1 MNHEY, CDR2 SMNVEV (reference sequence). V shed 8 bases and J shed 4 bases, with 11 bases lying between them. The CDR3 has 12 residues.

V gene TRBV4-1 combines with J gene TRBJ2-1; 10 nucleotides match TRBD2. This CDR3 has 16 amino acids. CDR1 MGHRA and CDR2 YSYEKL come from the germline V gene. The junction had 6 bases not matched to a gene; V was cut back by 1 base and J by 6 bases. The CDR3 DNA reads TGCGCCAGCAGCCAAGTTTCAGCGGGAGGGCCCAATGAGCAGTTCTTC. Translated, it gives CASSQVSAGGPNEQFF.

The chain combines TRBV19 with TRBJ1-5; 7 bases agree with TRBD1. The CDR3 contains 17 residues. CDR1 is LNHDA and CDR2 is SQIVND in the germline V gene (reference sequence). Losses at the gene ends were 4 bases for V and 0 bases for J; bases not matched to a gene: 9. This CDR3 is CASSSHRDSYSNQPQHF. The CDR3 DNA reads as TGTGCCAGTAGTAGCCACCGGGACAGTTATAGCAATCAGCCCCAGCATTTT.

CDR3 amino acids: CASSFALDRPNYNEQFF. The CDR3, as DNA: TGTGCCAGCAGTTTTGCCCTGGACAGACCTAACTACAATGAGCAGTTCTTC. This rearrangement joins TRBV28 to TRBJ2-1; TRBD1 might be the D (6 bases). V lost 3 bases and J lost 3, with 18 bases in between. The CDR3 is 17 amino acids. In germline, CDR1 is MDHEN, CDR2 SYDVKM.

The rearrangement joins TRBV11-2 to TRBJ1-1; D gene uncertain. With 5 bases removed from V and 4 bases from J, the gap between germline ends came to 8 bases. CDR1 SGHAT and CDR2 FQNNGV come from the germline V gene. This CDR3 is 12 amino acids long. The CDR3 DNA follows: TGTGCCAGCAGCAGATGGAGCACTGAAGCTTTCTTT. It encodes CASSRWSTEAFF.

The rearrangement joins TRBV4-3 to TRBJ2-1; TRBD2 aligns across 10 bases. The trim removed 4 bases at V and 0 bases at J, leaving 9 bases unmatched. This CDR3 region has 18 residues. Germline lookup yields CDR1 LGHNA and CDR2 YSLEER. In nucleotides, the CDR3 is TGCGCCAGCAGCCCCTTCACTAGCGGGGAAAGCTCCTACAATGAGCAGTTCTTC. This codes for CASSPFTSGESSYNEQFF.

The J gene is TRBJ2-5, the V gene TRBV7-9, with no clear D. The germline gives CDR1 SEHNR, CDR2 FQNEAQ (reference sequence). V was clipped by 11 bases and J by 5 bases, with 24 bases between them. The CDR3 has 15 residues. CDR3 DNA: TGTGCCGCACCTTTAGTGGGCCCGGCTGAGGAGACCCAGTACTTC. Translated, it gives CAAPLVGPAEETQYF.

This chain connects TRBV27 to TRBJ1-1, with TRBD1 identical over 7 bases. Trimming at V came to 6 bases and at J to 5 bases, leaving 6 bases not matched to a gene. The CDR3 spans 13 residues. The germline CDR1 and CDR2 sequences are MNHEY and SMNVEV (reference sequence). CDR3 sequence (DNA): TGTGCCAGCAGCCAACAGGGGAGGACTGAAGCTTTCTTT. Its protein is CASSQQGRTEAFF.

This chain joins TRBV28 and TRBJ2-1; TRBD2 matches at 14 bases. CDR3 length equals 16 residues. The ends lost 4 bases at V and 9 bases at J; junction bases unmatched: 8. CDR1 is MDHEN and CDR2 is SYDVKM in the germline V gene. As DNA, the CDR3 is TGTGCCAGCAGTTCCGCGGGACTAGCGGGAGTGGTTGAGCAGTTCTTC. It is translated as CASSSAGLAGVVEQFF.

The chain has TRBV7-2 and TRBJ1-2, with a weak D call TRBD1 (6 bases). The V gene's germline CDR1 is SGHTA and CDR2 FQGNSA. V was trimmed by 1 base and J by 8 bases, leaving 17 bases between them. This CDR3 is built from 15 residues. CDR3 amino acids: CASSLDVGTGSGYTF. For the CDR3, the DNA is TGTGCCAGCAGCTTAGACGTCGGCACAGGGAGCGGCTACACCTTC. The full variable domain, in which reference TRBV7-2 and TRBJ1-2 provide the parts outside the CDR3, is GAGVSQSPSNKVTEKGKDVELRCDPISGHTALYWYRQSLGQGLEFLIYFQGNSAPDKSGLPSDRFSAERTGGSVSTLTIQRTQQEDSAVYLCASSLDVGTGSGYTFGSGTRLTVV.

This chain uses TRBV19 with TRBJ1-2; 8 nucleotides match TRBD1. V was pared by 3 bases and J by 5 bases, with 8 bases of the junction left unmatched. This CDR3 is built from 15 residues. Germline CDR1 reads LNHDA; CDR2 reads SQIVND (reference sequence). DNA for the CDR3: TGTGCCAGTAGTATGACGGCAGGGGGCGCGTATGGCTACACCTTC. As protein: CASSMTAGGAYGYTF.

The V and J genes are TRBV5-1 and TRBJ2-1; 11 nucleotides agree with TRBD2. The germline gives CDR1 SGHRS, CDR2 YFSETQ. Trimming removed 2 bases from V and 6 bases from J; junction bases left unmatched: 1. This CDR3 spans 14 amino acids. CDR3 region: CASSFSGRANEQFF. DNA of the CDR3: TGCGCCAGCAGCTTTAGCGGGAGGGCCAATGAGCAGTTCTTC.

The genes are TRBV28 and TRBJ1-5, with D maybe TRBD1 (5 bases). Trimming pared 3 bases from V and 1 base from J, leaving 13 bases between. Germline loops: CDR1 MDHEN, CDR2 SYDVKM. CDR3 length: 16 residues. The CDR3 loop is CASSFLTVKSNQPQHF. In DNA, the CDR3 is TGTGCCAGCAGTTTCCTGACAGTCAAAAGCAATCAGCCCCAGCATTTT. The variable domain in full, with the rest retrieved from reference TRBV28 and TRBJ1-5, is DVKVTQSSRYLVKRTGEKVFLECVQDMDHENMFWYRQDPGLGLRLIYFSYDVKMKEKGDIPEGYSVSREKKERFSLILESASTNQTSMYLCASSFLTVKSNQPQHFGDGTRLSIL.

The chain employs TRBV27 and TRBJ2-5, with D maybe TRBD1 (6 bases). This CDR3 has 16 amino acids. V lost 0 bases, J lost 2 bases, and 13 bases lay in between. The V gene's germline CDR1 is MNHEY and CDR2 SMNVEV (reference sequence). The CDR3 bases are TGTGCCAGCAGTTTATCCCGAGACAGGCGTCAAGAGACCCAGTACTTC. It is translated as CASSLSRDRRQETQYF.

The rearrangement uses TRBV4-3 and TRBJ2-3, with 9 nucleotides matching TRBD2. This CDR3 spans 22 amino acids. In germline, CDR1 is LGHNA, CDR2 YSLEER. V was pared by 1 base and J by 4 bases, with 24 bases of the junction left unmatched. In nucleotides, the CDR3 is TGCGCCAGCAGCCAAGGGGTTACGCGGGAGGGCTTTTGGGGGGTGGCCCCAGATACGCAGTATTTT. Translated: CASSQGVTREGFWGVAPDTQYF.

The rearrangement uses TRBV5-4 and TRBJ2-7, with D possibly TRBD1 on 6 matching bases. V lost 4 bases, J lost 3 bases, and 17 bases lay in between. Germline V gene lookup returns CDR1 SGHNT and CDR2 YYREEE (reference sequence). The CDR3 sequence is 15 residues long. The CDR3 is CASSKALEGHYEQYF. Written as DNA, the CDR3 is TGTGCCAGCAGCAAGGCCCTCGAGGGACACTACGAGCAGTACTTC. The variable domain in full, completed from reference TRBV5-4 and TRBJ2-7, reads ETGVTQSPTHLIKTRGQQVTLRCSSQSGHNTVSWYQQALGQGPQFIFQYYREEENGRGNFPPRFSGLQFPNYSSELNVNALELDDSALYLCASSKALEGHYEQYFGPGTRLTVT.

The chain recombines TRBV28 with TRBJ1-2, with D unresolved. This CDR3 spans 13 amino acids. The V gene lost 5 bases and the J gene lost 6 bases, with 13 bases spanning the gap. Germline CDR1 is MDHEN and CDR2 is SYDVKM. CDR3 in amino acids: CASSPAQAHGYTF. The CDR3 DNA is TGTGCCAGCAGTCCCGCCCAGGCCCATGGCTACACCTTC.

The chain employs TRBV4-3 and TRBJ2-7; D may be TRBD1 (6 bases). With 0 bases removed from V and 2 bases from J, the gap between germline ends came to 14 bases. The CDR3 has 16 residues. Germline CDR1 and CDR2: LGHNA and YSLEER. CDR3 coding DNA: TGCGCCAGCAGCCAAGATCCGACAGGCGACACCTACGAGCAGTACTTC. Amino acid sequence: CASSQDPTGDTYEQYF.

The V call is TRBV5-1, the J call TRBJ2-7; 12 nucleotides align to TRBD2. Germline-derived CDR1 and CDR2 are SGHRS and YFSETQ. The CDR3 consists of 15 residues. V lost 2 bases to trimming and J lost 1 base; unmatched junction nucleotides: 1. The CDR3 is CASSLGLAGSYEQYF. The CDR3 DNA sequence: TGCGCCAGCAGCTTAGGACTAGCGGGGTCCTACGAGCAGTACTTC. The full variable domain, its missing parts supplied by reference TRBV5-1 and TRBJ2-7, is KAGVTQTPRYLIKTRGQQVTLSCSPISGHRSVSWYQQTPGQGLQFLFEYFSETQRNKGNFPGRFSGRQFSNSRSEMNVSTLELGDSALYLCASSLGLAGSYEQYFGPGTRLTVT.

The V gene is TRBV13, the J gene TRBJ2-5, with D tentatively TRBD2 (6 bases). This CDR3 has 16 residues. V was clipped by 3 bases and J by 4 bases, with 18 bases between them. The germline CDR1 and CDR2 sequences are PRHDT and FYEKMQ (reference sequence). The CDR3 DNA is TGTGCCAGCAGCTTGCGGTCGGCCGGGAGCAGAGAGACCCAGTACTTC. Protein: CASSLRSAGSRETQYF. Full variable domain (missing parts from reference TRBV13 and TRBJ2-5): AAGVIQSPRHLIKEKRETATLKCYPIPRHDTVYWYQQGPGQDPQFLISFYEKMQSDKGSIPDRFSAQQFSDYHSELNMSSLELGDSALYFCASSLRSAGSRETQYFGPGTRLLVL.